This section outlines one TCR beta chain sequence together with its context. Its antigen remains unidentified. This sample is part of a study of tumor-infiltrating lymphocytes in primary liver carcinoma. Study-wide context: The five patients, who were men and women, ranged in age from 30 to 69 years. General study points: It was tumor-adjacent and tumor-blood pairs that overlapped less than tumor region pairs did. Blood trailed tumors significantly in top-250-clone fraction (p = 0.039).

Unsorted whole blood served as the source of blood RNA, and germline DNA was extracted as well. Patients were treatment-naive with chronic HBV infection. With V trimmed by 6 bases and J by 6 bases, 9 bases remained unmatched. CDR1 DFQATT and CDR2 SNEGSKA come from the germline V gene (reference sequence). The CDR3 runs 13 residues. A primer matching the constant region was used to make TCR beta cDNA from approximately 0.45 ug of total RNA. Investigators got TCR beta libraries out of three nested multiplex PCR rounds, done with slightly modified ARM-PCR. Investigators reported that the first two PCR rounds, at 10 cycles each, used TRBV1-TRBV30 forward primers with a C-beta reverse primer. TCRdb reprocessed the multiplex PCR reads with MiXCR, giving one entry per CDR3 protein. The sample carries about 210,000 distinct CDR3 sequences, around three fifths recorded once.

The source of this sequence is a woman aged 55-69 years with primary liver carcinoma and hepatitis B virus infection. The sequenced material came from peripheral blood. The V and J genes are TRBV20-1 and TRBJ2-7; 9 bases fit TRBD1. CDR3 region: CSAAPDRGFEQYF. Here the CDR3 DNA reads TGCAGTGCCGCTCCGGACAGGGGTTTCGAGCAGTACTTC.